This is a list of T cell receptor beta chains from one sample in a study of blood T cell repertoires in COVID-19. Clones were read by immunoSEQ multiplex PCR, and TCRdb kept only the in-frame ones, dropping some. The sample gives fewer than 300,000 clones, 85% to 90% of which show up once; approximately 6.5% is in the top ten. Specimen: peripheral blood. The receptor set was obtained from a woman aged 45-60 years with COVID-19, enrolled during active disease. Each CDR3 is given with its conserved first and last residue. The order of the fields is D gene, clone size, V gene, J gene, CDR3 length, CDR3 DNA, CDR3 protein. D genes are given only for firm matches. Size values are once, few and many counts, or a class for expanded clones, and some rows have none.

>-|-|TRBV2|TRBJ2-2|12
TGTGCCAGCAGTTACAGGGCCATGGCGCTGTTTTTT
CASSYRAMALFF
>-|-|TRBV10-3|TRBJ2-5|15
TGTGCCATCAGTGAGTTACGGCTAGCTATAGAGACCCAGTACTTC
CAISELRLAIETQYF
>TRBD2|-|TRBV7-6|TRBJ2-1|15
TGTGCCAGCAGCTTAGGCGGGAGCTATTACAATGAGCAGTTCTTC
CASSLGGSYYNEQFF
>TRBD1|-|TRBV19|TRBJ1-2|14
TGTGCCAGTACTGACAGGGGTCCTCTCTATGGCTACACCTTC
CASTDRGPLYGYTF
>TRBD1|-|TRBV29-1|TRBJ1-2|13
TGCAGCGTTGAGGGACAGGGGGCTGGTGGCTACACCTTC
CSVEGQGAGGYTF
>-|few|TRBV6-1|TRBJ1-1|12
TGTGCCAGCAGTGAATTACAGGGCAGAGCTTTCTTT
CASSELQGRAFF
>-|-|TRBV6-9|TRBJ2-6|14
TGTGCCAGCAGGGACACCTCTGGGGCCAACGTCCTGACTTTC
CASRDTSGANVLTF
>-|-|TRBV19|TRBJ1-2|16
TGTGCCAGTAGCCCTCCCTCCACAGGCTACGCCCGAGGCTACACCTTC
CASSPPSTGYARGYTF
>TRBD1|-|TRBV5-8|TRBJ1-5|15
TGTGCCAGCAGCGCAGGGACAGTTAGCAATCAGCCCCAGCATTTT
CASSAGTVSNQPQHF
>-|once|TRBV5-1|TRBJ2-3|14
TGCGCCAGCAGCTTGCATTCGGGGGTAGATACGCAGTATTTT
CASSLHSGVDTQYF
>TRBD2|-|TRBV7-2|TRBJ2-3|14
TGTGCCAGCAGCTTAGCCTTGGCGGGAGGTACGCAGTATTTT
CASSLALAGGTQYF
>TRBD2|-|TRBV10-1|TRBJ2-1|14
TGCGCCAGCAGTGGTACTAGCGGGATCAGTGAGCAGTTCTTC
CASSGTSGISEQFF
>TRBD1|-|TRBV6-2/TRBV6-3|TRBJ1-1|15
TGTGCCAGCAGTTCAACGGGACAGAGGAACACTGAAGCTTTCTTT
CASSSTGQRNTEAFF
>-|-|TRBV10-3|TRBJ1-6|14
TGTGCCATCACTGAGGGACACCAGAATTCACCCCTCCACTTT
CAITEGHQNSPLHF
>TRBD2|-|TRBV5-1|TRBJ2-7|18
TGCGCCAGCAGCTTGGAGGGTAGCGGGAGACGGGGCTCCTACGAGCAGTACTTC
CASSLEGSGRRGSYEQYF
>-|-|TRBV6-5|TRBJ2-1|14
TGTGCCACCAGCCGTCAGCGATCCTACAATGAGCAGTTCTTC
CATSRQRSYNEQFF
>-|-|TRBV28|TRBJ1-1|14
TGTGCCAGCAGGTTGGTAGCCCTGAACACTGAAGCTTTCTTT
CASRLVALNTEAFF